This TCR beta chain was sequenced for a study of regulatory T cells in long-lasting Graves disease. The length of the CDR3 is 15 residues. Germline V gene sequence: CDR1 SGHNT, CDR2 YENEEA. Trimming removed 2 bases at V and 4 bases at J, with 14 bases between. TCR beta libraries were built with iRepertoire HTBI primers and Arm-PCR of CDR3 regions. TCRdb itself ran the multiplex PCR reads through MiXCR, one entry per CDR3 protein. Of roughly 520,000 distinct CDR3 sequences in the sample, about 11% are singletons; the top ten hold around 10%. The time point denotes: newly diagnosed GD, antithyroid drugs for less than 3 months. The TCR library was prepared using RNA isolated from PBMCs. Study-wide findings and caveats: Persistent patients had more shared public clonotypes (about 2,700) than new patients (around 1,000). Researchers reported studying only peripheral blood, not thyroid tissue. Segments TRBV28, TRBJ1-2 and TRBJ2-5 showed preferential usage in persistent disease.

This clonotype was seen repeatedly, ten times or more. Its matching antigen is unknown. These data were also filed under a second study, of T cells in Graves' hyperthyroidism and ophthalmopathy. That work adds: In the first-round RT-PCR of the TCR CDR3, the HTBI primer set was used.

This sequence originates from a woman in her 30s with Graves disease. This rearrangement joins TRBV11-3 to TRBJ1-1; possibly TRBD1 for D (5 bases). The sequencing used peripheral blood mononuclear cells (PBMCs), collected at new diagnosis, from a patient treated with antithyroid drugs. CDR3 coding DNA: TGTGCCAGCAGCTTAACCGGGACTTGGGGCACTGAAGCTTTCTTT. This translates into CASSLTGTWGTEAFF.